Below, one TCR beta chain is given with its context. The antigen is unknown. Germline CDR1 is LNHDA and CDR2 is SQIVND (reference sequence). The CDR3 length is 17 residues. V was cut by 6 bases and J by 2 bases, with 23 bases left in between. These data are taken from a study of T cell responses to AZD1222 COVID-19 vaccine. Findings and limits, study-wide: Nearly half of spike-specific TCRs reportedly target unmutated variant regions. Clonal diversity was possibly underestimated, and the donors were mostly white British, with more females.

Repertoires were generated with immunoSEQ multiplex PCR, while TCRdb's copy carries only in-frame clones and drops some. The sample lists about 120,000 clones; roughly nine tenths were seen once. Analyses pooled second doses at about 4 or about 12 weeks. The sequencing used peripheral blood, collected 28 days after the second AZD1222 dose. The rearrangement links TRBV19 to TRBJ2-7; tentatively, D is TRBD1 or TRBD2 (6 bases each). The clonotype comes from an adult who received the AZD1222 COVID-19 vaccine. Here the CDR3 reads CASSKQGGGAETYEQYF. Written as DNA, the CDR3 is TGTGCCAGTAGCAAACAGGGAGGCGGAGCGGAGACCTACGAGCAGTACTTC.